These 16 T cell receptor beta chains were all obtained from the same sample, sequenced in a study of blood T cell repertoires in COVID-19. The assay was immunoSEQ multiplex PCR, and TCRdb's table has in-frame clones only and misses some. The repertoire consists of 200,000 to 300,000 clones, with about four fifths occurring once and the leading ten covering around 7.2%. Sequencing was performed on peripheral blood. The receptor source for this set is an elderly woman with COVID-19, enrolled during active disease.

CDR3: CASSFGTSKFTSYEQYF. CDR3 DNA: TGTGCCAGCAGCTTTGGGACTTCGAAATTTACCTCCTACGAGCAGTACTTC. This sequence joins TRBV7-9 and TRBJ2-7, with D possibly TRBD2 on 6 matching bases. CDR3 size: 17 residues. Between the trimmed V and J ends, which lost 3 bases and 0 bases, there was a span of 18 bases. Germline CDR1 is SEHNR and CDR2 is FQNEAQ (reference sequence). Filled out from reference TRBV7-9 and TRBJ2-7, the complete variable domain reads DTGVSQNPRHKITKRGQNVTFRCDPISEHNRLYWYRQTLGQGPEFLTYFQNEAQLEKSRLLSDRFSAERPKGSFSTLEIQRTEQGDSAMYLCASSFGTSKFTSYEQYFGPGTRLTVT.

The chain uses TRBV6-5 and TRBJ2-7, with 8 nucleotides matching TRBD2. The germline V gene encodes CDR1 MNHEY and CDR2 SVGAGI. The CDR3 sequence is 15 residues long. J gave up 6 bases and V 6 bases, and 13 bases lay outside the gene matches. The chain's CDR3 is CASRRTGTRSPEQYF. CDR3 nucleotide sequence: TGTGCCAGCAGACGTACCGGGACTAGATCTCCCGAGCAGTACTTC.

The V gene is TRBV6-5, the J gene TRBJ2-4; 8 bases map to TRBD1. CDR1 and CDR2 from the germline V gene are MNHEY and SVGAGI. This CDR3 has 15 residues. The V and J ends lost 4 bases and 1 base, in that order; junction bases with no gene match: 3. CDR3 amino acids: CASSSQGEAKNIQYF. CDR3 nucleotide sequence: TGTGCCAGCAGTTCACAGGGGGAGGCCAAAAACATTCAGTACTTC.

The rearrangement joins TRBV7-9 to TRBJ2-3, with D possibly matching TRBD2 (6 bases). V was pared by 3 bases and J by 7 bases, with 8 bases between. CDR1 and CDR2 (germline): SEHNR, FQNEAQ (reference sequence). The CDR3 sequence is 12 residues long. The CDR3 sequence is CASSFGLNTQYF. The DNA of the CDR3 is TGTGCCAGCAGCTTCGGACTAAATACGCAGTATTTT.

V gene TRBV7-9 combines with J gene TRBJ2-5; TRBD1 matches 8 bases. CDR3 length: 16 residues. V shed 6 bases and J 1 base; nucleotides not matched to a gene: 10. The germline CDR1 and CDR2 sequences are SEHNR and FQNEAQ (reference sequence). The chain's CDR3 is CASSLGRTGFQETQYF. The CDR3 DNA reads TGTGCCAGCAGTCTGGGGCGGACAGGGTTCCAAGAGACCCAGTACTTC.

Points on this clone: Other DNA sequences in the same sample also yield this CDR3. The chain is built from TRBV18 and TRBJ2-2, with unresolved D. Per germline, CDR1 KGHSH and CDR2 LQKENI. The CDR3 length is 14 residues. Trimming removed 3 bases from V and 1 base from J, with 6 bases in between. CDR3 loop: CASSPPGNTGELFF. The CDR3 DNA follows: TGTGCCAGCTCACCCCCAGGGAACACCGGGGAGCTGTTTTTT.

The chain couples TRBV4-2 to TRBJ2-1, with TRBD2 identical over 12 bases. The CDR3 covers 15 residues. Germline V gives CDR1 LGHNA, CDR2 YNFKEQ. V dropped 3 bases and J dropped 8; count of bases not matched to a gene: 5. DNA of the CDR3: TGTGCCAGCAGCCAGGGGGCTAGCGGGAGGGATGAGCAGTTCTTC. This gives the protein CASSQGASGRDEQFF.

V and J are TRBV5-6 and TRBJ1-2, with 8 bases aligning to TRBD1. CDR1 and CDR2 (germline): SGHDT, YYEEEE. Trimming took 5 bases from V and 2 from J; bases not matched to a gene: 8. This CDR3 spans 15 amino acids. The CDR3 nucleotides are TGTGCCAGCAGAACAGGACAGGGAAGCAACTATGGCTACACCTTC. Translated: CASRTGQGSNYGYTF.

The V and J genes are TRBV27 and TRBJ2-1; tentative D call: TRBD1 (7 bases). Germline CDR1 is MNHEY and CDR2 is SMNVEV (reference sequence). This CDR3 is built from 15 residues. The ends were cut back, 6 bases at V and 6 bases at J, with 18 bases in the middle. CDR3 nucleotides: TGTGCCAGCAGACCGGGGACAGCGGGTAGCAATGAGCAGTTCTTC. Translated, it gives CASRPGTAGSNEQFF.

This clone has just one count. This chain connects TRBV4-1 to TRBJ2-2; 14 nucleotides agree with TRBD2. V trimming: 4 bases; J trimming: 1 base; junction bases outside the gene matches: 5. The CDR3 extends over 18 amino acids. Germline V CDR1 and CDR2: MGHRA, YSYEKL. DNA for the CDR3: TGCGCCAGCAGCCGATCCGGGACTAGCGGGAGGAACACCGGGGAGCTGTTTTTT. Translated: CASSRSGTSGRNTGELFF.

The rearrangement joins TRBV7-6 to TRBJ1-2, with D perhaps matching TRBD1 (6 bases). The germline gives CDR1 SGHVS, CDR2 FNYEAQ. The CDR3 length is 13 residues. V was cut by 5 bases and J by 8 bases, with 15 bases left in between. DNA for the CDR3: TGTGCCAGCAGCCCTGAACAGGGCTGGGGCTACACCTTC. Translated, it gives CASSPEQGWGYTF.

This chain uses TRBV6-6 with TRBJ2-7; 15 nucleotides match TRBD2. CDR1 and CDR2 from the germline V gene are MNHNY and SVGAGI (reference sequence). V shed 5 bases and J 5 bases; nucleotides not matched to a gene: 13. This CDR3 contains 18 residues. This CDR3 reads CASSRAPRTSGRADEQYF. Written as DNA, the CDR3 is TGTGCCAGCAGTCGTGCCCCACGGACTAGCGGGAGGGCCGACGAGCAGTACTTC.

This rearrangement joins TRBV7-9 to TRBJ2-2; 10 bases line up with TRBD1. Germline CDR1 and CDR2: SEHNR and FQNEAQ (reference sequence). V was clipped by 5 bases and J by 4 bases; unmatched bases: 4. This CDR3 contains 15 residues. CDR3 in DNA: TGTGCCAGCAGCAGGAGGACAGGGGGCACCGGGGAGCTGTTTTTT. Amino acids: CASSRRTGGTGELFF. Based on the CDR3 plus reference TRBV7-9 and TRBJ2-2, the full variable domain is DTGVSQNPRHKITKRGQNVTFRCDPISEHNRLYWYRQTLGQGPEFLTYFQNEAQLEKSRLLSDRFSAERPKGSFSTLEIQRTEQGDSAMYLCASSRRTGGTGELFFGEGSRLTVL.

The rearrangement links TRBV4-1 to TRBJ2-1; 8 bases map to TRBD2. The ends lost 1 base at V and 8 bases at J; junction bases unmatched: 7. There are 15 residues in the CDR3. CDR1 is MGHRA and CDR2 is YSYEKL in the germline V gene. CDR3 nucleotides: TGCGCCAGCAGCCAAGGACGGGGGGGCGACTATGAGCAGTTCTTC. The encoded protein is CASSQGRGGDYEQFF.

The chain links TRBV6-6 to TRBJ2-2; D is perhaps TRBD1 (7 bases). This CDR3 comprises 13 residues. CDR1 is MNHNY, CDR2 SVGAGI, per germline (reference sequence). V was pared by 11 bases and J by 1 base, with 11 bases between. Here the CDR3 DNA reads TGTGCCGCGGGACAGATGAACACCGGGGAGCTGTTTTTT. It yields the protein CAAGQMNTGELFF.

The chain recombines TRBV9 with TRBJ1-2; 7 nucleotides match TRBD1. The CDR3 runs 13 residues. Germline trimming cut 0 bases from V and 7 bases from J; bases unmatched to any gene: 3. From germline, CDR1 is SGDLS and CDR2 YYNGEE. CDR3 protein: CASSVEGAGGYTF. CDR3 coding DNA: TGTGCCAGCAGCGTAGAGGGGGCGGGTGGCTACACCTTC.